This TCR beta chain appears in the sequencing data of a study of PD-1 blockade in classical Hodgkin lymphoma. Clones were read by immunoSEQ multiplex PCR, and TCRdb kept only the in-frame ones, dropping some. Of roughly 4,200 clones listed, approximately 72% are singletons. CDR1 is SGHNT, CDR2 YYREEE, per germline (reference sequence). V shed 5 bases and J shed 1 base, with 12 bases lying between them. This CDR3 has 15 amino acids. Each of the patients experienced relapse following autologous stem cell transplantation, and their brentuximab vedotin exposure differed. About this clone itself: As yet, its antigen is unknown.

Study outcomes and limitations: Reported baseline diversity: healthy donors highest, relapsed/refractory patients lowest.

The J gene is TRBJ1-4, the V gene TRBV5-4; D is uncertain. This material consisted of peripheral blood mononuclear cells (PBMCs), taken before the second cycle of nivolumab. The receptor was isolated from a human donor with classical Hodgkin lymphoma. The CDR3 spells CASRRAGGTNEKLFF. CDR3 nucleotide sequence: TGTGCCAGCAGGCGGGCTGGAGGAACTAATGAAAAACTGTTTTTT.